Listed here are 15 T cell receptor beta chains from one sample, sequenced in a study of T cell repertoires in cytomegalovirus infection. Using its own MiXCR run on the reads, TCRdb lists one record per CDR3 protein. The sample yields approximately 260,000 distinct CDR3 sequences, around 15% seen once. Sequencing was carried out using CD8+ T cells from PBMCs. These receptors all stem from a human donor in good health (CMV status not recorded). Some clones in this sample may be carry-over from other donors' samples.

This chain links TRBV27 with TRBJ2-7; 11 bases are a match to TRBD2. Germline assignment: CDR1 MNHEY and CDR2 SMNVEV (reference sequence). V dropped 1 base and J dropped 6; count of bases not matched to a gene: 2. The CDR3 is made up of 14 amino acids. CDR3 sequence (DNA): TGTGCCAGCAGTTTATTAACTAGCGGGAGCGAGCAGTACTTC. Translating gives CASSLLTSGSEQYF.

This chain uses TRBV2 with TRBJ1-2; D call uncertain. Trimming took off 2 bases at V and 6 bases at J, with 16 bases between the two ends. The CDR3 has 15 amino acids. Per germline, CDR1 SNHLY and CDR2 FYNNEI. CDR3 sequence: CASSETGSQGNGYTF. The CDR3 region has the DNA TGTGCCAGCAGTGAAACGGGCTCCCAAGGAAATGGCTACACCTTC. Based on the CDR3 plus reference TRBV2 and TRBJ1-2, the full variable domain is EPEVTQTPSHQVTQMGQEVILRCVPISNHLYFYWYRQILGQKVEFLVSFYNNEISEKSEIFDDQFSVERPDGSNFTLKIRSTKLEDSAMYFCASSETGSQGNGYTFGSGTRLTVV.

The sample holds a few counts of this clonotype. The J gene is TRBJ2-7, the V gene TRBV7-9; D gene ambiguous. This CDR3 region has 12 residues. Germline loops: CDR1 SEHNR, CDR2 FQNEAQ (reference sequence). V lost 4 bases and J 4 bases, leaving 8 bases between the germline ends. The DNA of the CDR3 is TGTGCCAGCAGCTCAAAGGGATACGAGCAGTACTTC. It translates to CASSSKGYEQYF.

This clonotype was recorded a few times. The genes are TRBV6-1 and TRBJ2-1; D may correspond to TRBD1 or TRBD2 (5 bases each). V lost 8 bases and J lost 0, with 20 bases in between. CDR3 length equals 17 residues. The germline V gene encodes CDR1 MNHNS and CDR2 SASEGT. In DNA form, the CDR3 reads TGTGCCAGCGTGAATACGGGACCGGTGAGCTCCTACAATGAGCAGTTCTTC. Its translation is CASVNTGPVSSYNEQFF.

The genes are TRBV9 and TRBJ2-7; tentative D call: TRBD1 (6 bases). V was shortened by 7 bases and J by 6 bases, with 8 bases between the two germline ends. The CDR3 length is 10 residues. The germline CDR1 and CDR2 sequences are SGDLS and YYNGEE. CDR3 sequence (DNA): TGTGCCAGCGCAGGGGTCGAGCAGTACTTC. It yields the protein CASAGVEQYF. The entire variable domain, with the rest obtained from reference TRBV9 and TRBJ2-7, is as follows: DSGVTQTPKHLITATGQRVTLRCSPRSGDLSVYWYQQSLDQGLQFLIQYYNGEERAKGNILERFSAQQFPDLHSELNLSSLELGDSALYFCASAGVEQYFGPGTRLTVT.

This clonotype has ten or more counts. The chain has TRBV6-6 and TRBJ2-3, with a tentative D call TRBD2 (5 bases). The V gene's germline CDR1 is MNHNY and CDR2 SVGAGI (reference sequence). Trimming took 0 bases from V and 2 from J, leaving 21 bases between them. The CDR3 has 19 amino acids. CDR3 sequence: CASSYSFDPEKRDTDTQYF. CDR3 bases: TGTGCCAGCAGTTACTCTTTTGACCCAGAAAAGAGGGACACAGATACGCAGTATTTT.

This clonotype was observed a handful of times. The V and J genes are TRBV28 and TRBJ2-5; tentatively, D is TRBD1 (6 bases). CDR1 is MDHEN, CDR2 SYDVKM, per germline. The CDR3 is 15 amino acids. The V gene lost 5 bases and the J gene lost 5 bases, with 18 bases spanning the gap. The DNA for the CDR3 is TGTGCCAGCAGTCCGAATCCTCAGGGGCTGGAGACCCAGTACTTC. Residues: CASSPNPQGLETQYF.

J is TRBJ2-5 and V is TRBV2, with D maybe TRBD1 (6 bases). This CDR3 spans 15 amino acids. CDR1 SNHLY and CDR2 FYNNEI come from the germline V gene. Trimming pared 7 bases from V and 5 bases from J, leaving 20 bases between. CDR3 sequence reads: CASTSRHRAGETQYF. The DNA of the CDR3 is TGTGCCAGCACCAGCCGACACAGGGCAGGGGAGACCCAGTACTTC.

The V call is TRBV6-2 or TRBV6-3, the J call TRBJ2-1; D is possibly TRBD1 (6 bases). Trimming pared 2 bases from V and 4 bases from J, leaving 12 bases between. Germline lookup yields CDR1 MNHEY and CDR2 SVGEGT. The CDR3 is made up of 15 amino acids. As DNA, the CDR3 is TGTGCCAGCAGTTACGGGACACAGATTTACAATGAGCAGTTCTTC. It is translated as CASSYGTQIYNEQFF.

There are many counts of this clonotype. The CDR3 reads CASSLGPGLAYEQYF. The CDR3 DNA follows: TGTGCCAGCAGTTTAGGTCCGGGACTAGCTTACGAGCAGTACTTC. This sequence joins TRBV28 and TRBJ2-7; 9 bases map to TRBD2. V trimming: 2 bases; J trimming: 4 bases; junction bases outside the gene matches: 6. The CDR3 is 15 amino acids. Looked up from germline, CDR1 is MDHEN and CDR2 is SYDVKM.

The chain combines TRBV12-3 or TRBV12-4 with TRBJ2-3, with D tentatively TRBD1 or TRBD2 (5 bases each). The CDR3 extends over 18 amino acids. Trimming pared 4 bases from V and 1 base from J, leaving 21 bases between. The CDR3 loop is CASSSNDMGPRRTDTQYF. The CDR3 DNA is TGTGCCAGCAGTTCCAATGACATGGGACCTCGTCGCACAGATACGCAGTATTTT.

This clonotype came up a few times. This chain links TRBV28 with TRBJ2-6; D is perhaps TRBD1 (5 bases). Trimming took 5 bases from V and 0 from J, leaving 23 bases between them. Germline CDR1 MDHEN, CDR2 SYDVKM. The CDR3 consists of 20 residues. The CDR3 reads CASSPNILADRASGANVLTF. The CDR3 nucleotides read TGTGCCAGCAGTCCCAATATTCTGGCTGACAGAGCCTCTGGGGCCAACGTCCTGACTTTC.

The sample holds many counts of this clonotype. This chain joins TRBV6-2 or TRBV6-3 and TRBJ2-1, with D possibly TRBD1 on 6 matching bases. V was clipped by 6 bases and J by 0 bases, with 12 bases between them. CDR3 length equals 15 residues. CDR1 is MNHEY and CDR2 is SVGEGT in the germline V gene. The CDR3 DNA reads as TGTGCCAGCAGCAGGGGAGCGGTCTCCTACAATGAGCAGTTCTTC. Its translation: CASSRGAVSYNEQFF.

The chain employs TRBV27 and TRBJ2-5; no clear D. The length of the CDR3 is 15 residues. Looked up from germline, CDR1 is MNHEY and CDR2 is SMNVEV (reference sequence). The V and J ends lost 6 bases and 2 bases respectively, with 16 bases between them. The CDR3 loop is CASRTIRDTQETQYF. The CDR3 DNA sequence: TGTGCCAGCAGGACGATACGAGACACACAAGAGACCCAGTACTTC.

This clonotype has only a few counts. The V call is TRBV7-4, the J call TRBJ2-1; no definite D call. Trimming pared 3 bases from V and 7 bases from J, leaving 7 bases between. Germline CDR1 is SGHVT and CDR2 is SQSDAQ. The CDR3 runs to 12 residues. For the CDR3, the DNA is TGTGCCAGCAGCTTCTTCAAGAATGAGCAGTTCTTC. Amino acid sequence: CASSFFKNEQFF.